The 14 T cell receptor beta chains below were found in one sample sequenced in a study of response to subunit inactivated influenza vaccine. TCRdb redid the calling of the RT-PCR reads with MiXCR, one entry per CDR3 protein. The sample includes approximately 500,000 distinct CDR3 sequences, approximately 13% of them seen just once. Sample: PBMCs from blood, taken about 6 weeks after vaccination. The receptor set was obtained from a man aged 50 to 60 who received an inactivated influenza vaccine.

This clonotype was observed a few times. The V call is TRBV7-2, the J call TRBJ1-1; perhaps TRBD1 as D (5 bases). This CDR3 is 16 amino acids long. CDR1 and CDR2 (germline): SGHTA, FQGNSA. Trimming shortened V by 2 bases and J by 0 bases, and 13 bases separated the two germline ends. The CDR3 loop reads CASSLMGGIMNTEAFF. In DNA, the CDR3 is TGTGCCAGCAGCTTAATGGGGGGGATCATGAACACTGAAGCTTTCTTT. Full variable domain (missing parts from reference TRBV7-2 and TRBJ1-1): GAGVSQSPSNKVTEKGKDVELRCDPISGHTALYWYRQSLGQGLEFLIYFQGNSAPDKSGLPSDRFSAERTGGSVSTLTIQRTQQEDSAVYLCASSLMGGIMNTEAFFGQGTRLTVV.

This clonotype was counted between two and nine times. This chain connects TRBV10-1 to TRBJ2-5; 9 bases are a match to TRBD1. Trimming at V came to 5 bases and at J to 7 bases, leaving 8 bases not matched to a gene. The CDR3 loop spans 14 amino acids. CDR1 WNHNN and CDR2 SYGVQD come from the germline V gene (reference sequence). CDR3 DNA: TGCGCCAGCAGTCCGGGACAGGGTGTGGGGACCCAGTACTTC. It is translated as CASSPGQGVGTQYF.

This clonotype was recorded many times. Here the CDR3 DNA reads TGTGCCAGCAGTTTAGTTGCGGGAGGGCCCTACGAGCAGTACTTC. It specifies CASSLVAGGPYEQYF. This chain links TRBV28 with TRBJ2-7; 9 nucleotides agree with TRBD2. Trimming took 2 bases from V and 2 from J; bases not matched to a gene: 4. The CDR3 length is 15 residues. From germline, CDR1 is MDHEN and CDR2 SYDVKM.

V and J are TRBV4-3 and TRBJ2-6; 7 bases are shared with TRBD2. Germline V lookup: CDR1 LGHNA, CDR2 YSLEER. CDR3 length: 16 amino acids. V lost 0 bases, J lost 1 base, and 0 bases stayed unmatched. This CDR3 is CASSQDGRSGANVLTF. In nucleotides, the CDR3 is TGCGCCAGCAGCCAAGACGGGAGGTCTGGGGCCAACGTCCTGACTTTC.

In nucleotides, the CDR3 is TGCAGTGCTAGAACAGGGGGCGCAGAGACCCAGTACTTC. Its translation: CSARTGGAETQYF. The V call is TRBV20-1, the J call TRBJ2-5; TRBD1 aligns across 9 bases. The CDR3 extends over 13 amino acids. The junction had 2 bases not matched to a gene; V was cut back by 2 bases and J by 4 bases. The germline CDR1 and CDR2 sequences are DFQATT and SNEGSKA (reference sequence).

V gene TRBV20-1 combines with J gene TRBJ1-1, with 7 bases identical to TRBD1. The trim removed 0 bases at V and 6 bases at J, leaving 7 bases unmatched. The CDR3 sequence is 14 residues long. Per the germline V gene, CDR1 is DFQATT and CDR2 is SNEGSKA (reference sequence). The CDR3 loop is CSARDEGAKAEAFF. The CDR3 region has the DNA TGCAGTGCTAGAGACGAGGGGGCAAAAGCTGAAGCTTTCTTT.

The chain is built from TRBV12-3 or TRBV12-4 and TRBJ2-1; possible D gene TRBD1, 6 bases. CDR3 length: 16 amino acids. Trimming pared 5 bases from V and 4 bases from J, leaving 18 bases between. CDR3: CASSATRGPGYNEQFF. In nucleotides, the CDR3 is TGTGCCAGCAGTGCGACCAGGGGCCCCGGGTACAATGAGCAGTTCTTC.

This clonotype was counted ten times or more. The V call is TRBV5-1, the J call TRBJ2-4; D possibly corresponds to TRBD1 (7 bases). Germline CDR1 reads SGHRS; CDR2 reads YFSETQ. V lost 4 bases and J 0 bases, leaving 14 bases between the germline ends. The CDR3 runs 16 residues. In nucleotides, the CDR3 is TGCGCCAGCAGCGACCAGGGGGGTCTAGCCAAAAACATTCAGTACTTC. It specifies CASSDQGGLAKNIQYF.

This clonotype was seen only a few times. The chain couples TRBV7-9 to TRBJ2-7; 7 bases fit TRBD1. Trimming took 7 bases from V and 3 from J; bases not matched to a gene: 9. The germline V gene encodes CDR1 SEHNR and CDR2 FQNEAQ (reference sequence). The CDR3 consists of 14 residues. CDR3 region: CASTSDRTRYEQYF. CDR3 DNA sequence: TGTGCCAGCACCTCGGACAGGACCCGCTACGAGCAGTACTTC.

This clonotype was seen more than once but under ten times. V and J are TRBV20-1 and TRBJ2-1; 8 nucleotides agree with TRBD2. Germline V gene lookup returns CDR1 DFQATT and CDR2 SNEGSKA (reference sequence). The CDR3 is 17 amino acids. V shed 0 bases and J 5 bases; nucleotides not matched to a gene: 12. CDR3 bases: TGCAGTGCTAGAGATCTGGAAAGAACTAGCGGAAACAATGAGCAGTTCTTC. Translated: CSARDLERTSGNNEQFF.

CDR3 sequence: CASSQVIAVNEQFF. CDR3 coding DNA: TGCGCCAGCAGCCAAGTCATAGCGGTGAATGAGCAGTTCTTC. The V and J genes are TRBV4-3 and TRBJ2-1, with a weak D call TRBD2 (6 bases). The CDR3 is 14 amino acids. The germline CDR1 and CDR2 sequences are LGHNA and YSLEER. V lost 1 base and J lost 7, with 11 bases in between.

The rearrangement uses TRBV6-2 or TRBV6-3 and TRBJ1-1; possibly TRBD1 for D (6 bases). The V and J ends lost 5 bases and 5 bases respectively, with 21 bases between them. The CDR3 is 16 residues long. CDR1 and CDR2 (germline): MNHEY, SVGEGT. The CDR3 sequence is CASSTHGTWLGTEAFF. CDR3 bases: TGTGCCAGCAGTACCCACGGGACATGGCTTGGTACTGAAGCTTTCTTT.

This clonotype was seen only a few times. The rearrangement links TRBV28 to TRBJ2-1, with D possibly being TRBD2 (6 bases). This CDR3 has 13 amino acids. V dropped 1 base and J dropped 10 bases, with 11 bases sitting between them. CDR1 is MDHEN and CDR2 is SYDVKM in the germline V gene. The CDR3 nucleotides are TGTGCCAGCAGTTTATTGCGGGATGGCGAGCAGTTCTTC. It encodes CASSLLRDGEQFF.

This clonotype showed up just a few times. The chain links TRBV7-2 to TRBJ2-5; D remains ambiguous. Germline CDR1 SGHTA, CDR2 FQGNSA. V was clipped by 1 base and J by 7 bases, with 16 bases between them. This CDR3 has 15 residues. The DNA for the CDR3 is TGTGCCAGCAGCTTAGACGGCAAACCGCTGTCGACCCAGTACTTC. Translation: CASSLDGKPLSTQYF.